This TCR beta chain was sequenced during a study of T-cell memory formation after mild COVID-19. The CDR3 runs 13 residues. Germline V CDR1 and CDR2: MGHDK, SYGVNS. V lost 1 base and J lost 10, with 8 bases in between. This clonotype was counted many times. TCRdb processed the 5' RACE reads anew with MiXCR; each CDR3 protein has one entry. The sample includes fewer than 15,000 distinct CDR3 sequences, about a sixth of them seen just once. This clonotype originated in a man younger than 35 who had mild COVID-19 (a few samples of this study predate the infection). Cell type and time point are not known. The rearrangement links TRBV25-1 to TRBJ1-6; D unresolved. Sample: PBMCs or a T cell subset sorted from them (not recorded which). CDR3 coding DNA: TGTGCCAGCAGTGAATGGACGTCGTCACCCCTCCACTTT. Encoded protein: CASSEWTSSPLHF. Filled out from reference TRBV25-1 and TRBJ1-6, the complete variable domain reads EADIYQTPRYLVIGTGKKITLECSQTMGHDKMYWYQQDPGMELHLIHYSYGVNSTEKGDLSSESTVSRIRTEHFPLTLESARPSHTSQYLCASSEWTSSPLHFGNGTRLTVT.